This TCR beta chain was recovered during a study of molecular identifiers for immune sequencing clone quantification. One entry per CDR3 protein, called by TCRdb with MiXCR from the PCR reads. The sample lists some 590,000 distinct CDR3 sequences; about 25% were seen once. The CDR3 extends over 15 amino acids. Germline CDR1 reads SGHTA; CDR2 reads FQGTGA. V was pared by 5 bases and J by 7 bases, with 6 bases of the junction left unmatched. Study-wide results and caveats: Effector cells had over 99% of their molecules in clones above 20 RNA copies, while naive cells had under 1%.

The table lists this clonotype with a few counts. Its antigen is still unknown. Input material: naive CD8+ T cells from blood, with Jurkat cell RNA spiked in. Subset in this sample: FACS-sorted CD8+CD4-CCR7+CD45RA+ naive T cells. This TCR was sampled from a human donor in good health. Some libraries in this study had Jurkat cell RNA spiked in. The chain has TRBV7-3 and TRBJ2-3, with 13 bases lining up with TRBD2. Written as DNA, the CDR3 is TGTGCCAGCAGCAACGGACTAGCGGGAGAACATACGCAGTATTTT. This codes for CASSNGLAGEHTQYF.